This T cell receptor beta chain emerged from a study of blood T cell repertoires in COVID-19. Study summary: The United States, Italy and Spain supplied acute and convalescent COVID-19 samples. PBMCs, B-cell-depleted T cells, or T cells provided the cDNA or gDNA that made up the material.

The ends lost 2 bases at V and 6 bases at J; junction bases unmatched: 2. CDR1 LNHNV and CDR2 YYDKDF come from the germline V gene (reference sequence). The CDR3 covers 15 residues. Methods used by the authors: Amplification with reference gene primers provided the estimates of nucleated cell counts. Produced via immunoSEQ multiplex PCR; TCRdb's table is partial and in-frame only. The DNA gave D and trimming, while V, J and clone size come from that table. The sample has around 60,000 clones, about 81% seen once. The source material was peripheral blood. The chain carries TRBV15 and TRBJ1-6; 9 nucleotides align to TRBD1. This sequence originates from a man older than 75 with acute or convalescent COVID-19. CDR3 nucleotide sequence: TGTGCCACCAGCAGAAAGGACAGGGGTAATTCACCCCTCCACTTT. This encodes CATSRKDRGNSPLHF.